This TCR beta chain was recorded in a study of response to subunit inactivated influenza vaccine. The study, taken as a whole, reports: That few new T cells are recruited by each seasonal influenza vaccination was the authors' suggestion.

CDR3 size: 15 residues. Germline values: CDR1 MNHEY, CDR2 SVGAGI. The V gene lost 2 bases and the J gene lost 0 bases, with 11 bases spanning the gap. TCRdb fed the RT-PCR reads into MiXCR, producing one record per CDR3 protein. The sample records hundreds of thousands of distinct CDR3 sequences, about 14% being singletons. This clonotype showed up just a few times. The antigen is not known. Here the sequenced sample was PBMCs from blood, taken roughly 15 days before vaccination. J is TRBJ2-7 and V is TRBV6-5, with TRBD1 as a possible D gene (6 bases). This TCR derives from a man aged 50-60 years who received an inactivated influenza vaccine. The CDR3 sequence is CASSYNTGYSYEQYF. Here the CDR3 DNA reads TGTGCCAGCAGTTACAACACAGGGTACTCCTACGAGCAGTACTTC.